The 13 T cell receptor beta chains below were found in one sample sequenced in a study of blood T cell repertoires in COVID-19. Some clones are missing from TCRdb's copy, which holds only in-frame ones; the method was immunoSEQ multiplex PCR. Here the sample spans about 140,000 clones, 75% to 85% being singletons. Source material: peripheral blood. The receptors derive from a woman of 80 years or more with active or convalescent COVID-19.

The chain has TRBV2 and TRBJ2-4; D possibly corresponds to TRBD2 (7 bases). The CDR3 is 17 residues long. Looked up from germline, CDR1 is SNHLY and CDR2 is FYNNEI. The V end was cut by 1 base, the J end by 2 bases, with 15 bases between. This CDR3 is CASSEVGGLPPKNIQYF. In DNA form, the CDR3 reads TGTGCCAGCAGTGAAGTGGGGGGGCTGCCACCCAAAAACATTCAGTACTTC.

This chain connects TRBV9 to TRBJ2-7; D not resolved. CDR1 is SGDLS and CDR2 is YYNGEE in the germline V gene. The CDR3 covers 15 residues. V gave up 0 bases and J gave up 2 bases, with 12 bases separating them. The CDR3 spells CASSVATGGTYEQYF. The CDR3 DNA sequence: TGTGCCAGCAGCGTAGCTACCGGCGGAACCTACGAGCAGTACTTC.

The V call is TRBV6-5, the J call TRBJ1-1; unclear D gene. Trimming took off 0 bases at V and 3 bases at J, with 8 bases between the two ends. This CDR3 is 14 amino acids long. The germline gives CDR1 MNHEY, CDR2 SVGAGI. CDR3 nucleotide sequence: TGTGCCAGCAGTTACTCTCATGAGTACACTGAAGCTTTCTTT. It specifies CASSYSHEYTEAFF.

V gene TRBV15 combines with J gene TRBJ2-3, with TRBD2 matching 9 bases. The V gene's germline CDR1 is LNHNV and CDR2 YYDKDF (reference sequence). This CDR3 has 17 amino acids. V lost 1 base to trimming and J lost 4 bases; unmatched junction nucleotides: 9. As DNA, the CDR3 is TGTGCCACCAGCAGAGGATGGCGGGGGGGCTCTCCAGATACGCAGTATTTT. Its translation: CATSRGWRGGSPDTQYF.

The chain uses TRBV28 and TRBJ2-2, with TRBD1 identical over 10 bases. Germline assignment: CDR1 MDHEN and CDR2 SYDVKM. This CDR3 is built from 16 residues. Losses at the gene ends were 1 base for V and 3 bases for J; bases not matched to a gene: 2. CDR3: CASSLFGTGDTGELFF. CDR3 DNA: TGTGCCAGCAGTTTATTTGGGACAGGGGACACCGGGGAGCTGTTTTTT.

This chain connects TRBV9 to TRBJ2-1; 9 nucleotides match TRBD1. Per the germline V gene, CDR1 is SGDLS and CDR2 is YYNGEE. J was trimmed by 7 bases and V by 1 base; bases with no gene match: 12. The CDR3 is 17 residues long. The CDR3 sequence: CASSVTLGQGMGNEQFF. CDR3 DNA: TGTGCCAGCAGCGTAACCCTCGGACAGGGGATGGGGAATGAGCAGTTCTTC.

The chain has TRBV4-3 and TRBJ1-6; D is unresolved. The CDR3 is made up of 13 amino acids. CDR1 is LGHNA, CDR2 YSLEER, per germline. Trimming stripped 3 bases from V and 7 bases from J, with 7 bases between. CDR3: CASSQIENSPLHF. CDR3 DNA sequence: TGCGCCAGCAGCCAGATAGAGAATTCACCCCTCCACTTT.

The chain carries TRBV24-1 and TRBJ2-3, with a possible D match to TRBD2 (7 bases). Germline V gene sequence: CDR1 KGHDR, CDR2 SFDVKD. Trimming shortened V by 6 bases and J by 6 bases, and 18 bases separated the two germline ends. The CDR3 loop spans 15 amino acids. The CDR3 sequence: CATSLQGTTRDTQYF. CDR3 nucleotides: TGTGCCACCAGTCTTCAGGGGACTACTCGGGATACGCAGTATTTT.

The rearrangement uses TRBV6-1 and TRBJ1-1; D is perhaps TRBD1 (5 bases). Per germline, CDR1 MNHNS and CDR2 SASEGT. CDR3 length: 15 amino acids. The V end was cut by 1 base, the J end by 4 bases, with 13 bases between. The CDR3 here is CASSEGPGRGTEAFF. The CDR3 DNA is TGTGCCAGCAGTGAAGGCCCAGGGAGGGGCACTGAAGCTTTCTTT.

CDR3 bases: TGCAGTGCTAGTAGGGGGCTACGGGCTTTCTTT. Protein sequence: CSASRGLRAFF. The chain joins TRBV20-1 to TRBJ1-1; 7 bases are a match to TRBD1. The CDR3 runs to 11 residues. The V and J ends lost 3 bases and 11 bases, in that order; junction bases with no gene match: 6. Per germline, CDR1 DFQATT and CDR2 SNEGSKA (reference sequence).

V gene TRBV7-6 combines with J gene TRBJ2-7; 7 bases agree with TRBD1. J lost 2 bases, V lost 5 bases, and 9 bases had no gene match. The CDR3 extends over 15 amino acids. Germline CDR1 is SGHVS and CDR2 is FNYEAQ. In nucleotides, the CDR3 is TGTGCCAGCAGCCCCTTCGAGACAGGGCCCTACGAGCAGTACTTC. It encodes CASSPFETGPYEQYF.

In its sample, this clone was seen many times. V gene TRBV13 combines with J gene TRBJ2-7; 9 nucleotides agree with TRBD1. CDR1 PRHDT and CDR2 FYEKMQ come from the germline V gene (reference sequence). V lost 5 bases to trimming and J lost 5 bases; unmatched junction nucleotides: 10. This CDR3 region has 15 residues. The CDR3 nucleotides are TGTGCCAGCAGCGGCCGCCGGGACAGGGTCCACGAGCAGTACTTC. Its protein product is CASSGRRDRVHEQYF.

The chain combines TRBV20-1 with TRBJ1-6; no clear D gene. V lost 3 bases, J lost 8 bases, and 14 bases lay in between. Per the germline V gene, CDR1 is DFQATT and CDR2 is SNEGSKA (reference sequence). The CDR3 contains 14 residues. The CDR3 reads CSASRALRDSPLHF. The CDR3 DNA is TGCAGTGCTAGTCGGGCCTTGAGGGATTCACCCCTCCACTTT.